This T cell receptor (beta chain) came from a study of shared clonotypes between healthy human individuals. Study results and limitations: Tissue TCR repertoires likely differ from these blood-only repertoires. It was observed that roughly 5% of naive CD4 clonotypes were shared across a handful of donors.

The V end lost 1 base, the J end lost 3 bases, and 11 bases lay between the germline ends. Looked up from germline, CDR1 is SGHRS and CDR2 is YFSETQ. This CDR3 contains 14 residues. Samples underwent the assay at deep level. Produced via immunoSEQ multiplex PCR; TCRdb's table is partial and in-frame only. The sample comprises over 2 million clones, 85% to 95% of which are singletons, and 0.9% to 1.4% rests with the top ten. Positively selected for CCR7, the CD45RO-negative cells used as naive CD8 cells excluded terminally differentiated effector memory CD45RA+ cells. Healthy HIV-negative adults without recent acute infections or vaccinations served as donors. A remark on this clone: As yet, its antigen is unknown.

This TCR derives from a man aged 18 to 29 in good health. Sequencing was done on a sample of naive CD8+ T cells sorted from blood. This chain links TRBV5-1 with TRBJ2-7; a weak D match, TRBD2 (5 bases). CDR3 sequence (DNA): TGCGCCAGCAGCTTGATGGGAGTGGGCTACGAGCAGTACTTC. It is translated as CASSLMGVGYEQYF. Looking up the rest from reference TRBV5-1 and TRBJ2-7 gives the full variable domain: KAGVTQTPRYLIKTRGQQVTLSCSPISGHRSVSWYQQTPGQGLQFLFEYFSETQRNKGNFPGRFSGRQFSNSRSEMNVSTLELGDSALYLCASSLMGVGYEQYFGPGTRLTVT.